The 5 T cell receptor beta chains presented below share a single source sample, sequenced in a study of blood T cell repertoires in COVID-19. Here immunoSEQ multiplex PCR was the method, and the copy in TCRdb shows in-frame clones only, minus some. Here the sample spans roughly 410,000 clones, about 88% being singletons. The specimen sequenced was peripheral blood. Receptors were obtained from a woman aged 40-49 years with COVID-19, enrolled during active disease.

This chain's CDR3 is CASSAGLAGGVEQFF. The CDR3 DNA is TGTGCCAGCAGCGCCGGACTAGCGGGAGGGGTTGAGCAGTTCTTC. The chain employs TRBV2 and TRBJ2-1; 15 bases are a match to TRBD2. This CDR3 comprises 15 residues. The germline CDR1 and CDR2 sequences are SNHLY and FYNNEI. V lost 6 bases to trimming and J lost 9 bases; unmatched junction nucleotides: 6.

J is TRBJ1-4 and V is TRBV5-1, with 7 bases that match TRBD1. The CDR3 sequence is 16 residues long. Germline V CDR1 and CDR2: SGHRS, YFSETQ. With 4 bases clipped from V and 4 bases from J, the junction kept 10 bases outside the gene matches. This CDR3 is CASSPGDRANNEKLFF. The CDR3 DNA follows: TGCGCCAGCAGCCCAGGGGACAGAGCTAATAATGAAAAACTGTTTTTT.

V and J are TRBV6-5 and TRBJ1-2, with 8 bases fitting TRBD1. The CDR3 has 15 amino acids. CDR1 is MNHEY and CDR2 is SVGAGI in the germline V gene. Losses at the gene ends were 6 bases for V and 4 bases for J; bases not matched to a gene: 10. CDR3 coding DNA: TGTGCCAGCAGCAAAAACAGGGGGGAGACCTATGGCTACACCTTC. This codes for CASSKNRGETYGYTF.

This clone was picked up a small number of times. The CDR3: CASSQDRGLNGNTIYF. The CDR3 DNA reads as TGTGCCAGCAGCCAAGATAGGGGACTCAACGGAAACACCATATATTTT. The gene calls are TRBV3-1 (or the pseudogene TRBV3-2) and TRBJ1-3, with D possibly TRBD1 on 5 matching bases. V was clipped by 0 bases and J by 4 bases, with 13 bases between them. CDR3 length: 16 amino acids. The V gene's germline CDR1 is LGHDT and CDR2 YNNKEL (reference sequence).

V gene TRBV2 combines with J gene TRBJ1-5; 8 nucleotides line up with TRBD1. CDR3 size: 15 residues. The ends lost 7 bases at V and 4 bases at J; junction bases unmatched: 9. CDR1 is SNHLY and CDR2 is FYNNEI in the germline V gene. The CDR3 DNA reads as TGTGCCAGCAAGGGGGACAGGCGAGCAAATCAGCCCCAGCATTTT. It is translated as CASKGDRRANQPQHF.